This T cell receptor (beta chain) was sequenced in a study of long-term antiretroviral therapy in people with HIV (dated by TCRdb to 2022 to 2024). Context from the whole study: Collection of the earliest samples took place about a decade ahead of the 2015 WHO recommendation for immediate ART, at a time when ART was typically delayed until CD4 counts fell. Whether ART initiation and durable HIV suppression were associated with changes in peripheral blood TRB repertoire composition and diversity was tested in a retrospective serial study. A total of roughly 200 cryopreserved PBMC samples were contributed to the cohort by 30 adults with confirmed HIV infection, with samples collected serially over a mean of 6 years (range 1-12). About 35% of the 30 participants with HIV were female. No cross-contamination during QIAcube processing was seen in test extractions of a monoclonal T-cell line run alongside 33 polyclonal samples.

CDR1 and CDR2 (ENHRY, SYGVKD) derive from the germline V gene. V ends up 7 bases short and J 7 bases short, with an unmatched junction base count of 7. From the cysteine up to the phenylalanine, the CDR3 has a length of 14 residues. Solely the CDR3 DNA is kept, with 42 bases framed from the first base. Participants were included only if at least one PBMC sample before ART initiation and at least two post-ART samples were available. Treatment was received in the United States of America by all participants with HIV. Before DNA extraction, cryopreserved samples of about 0.95-11 million PBMC were thawed and then washed. At the time of the earliest PBMC sample, participants with HIV were aged between about 23 and 54 years. PBMC samples were contributed by each participant from 1-4 timepoints before ART initiation and 2-8 timepoints after ART initiation, with a median of 7 samples. For every participant, serial HIV viral load, CD4+ T-cell count, ART history and demographic data were obtained. Genomic DNA was extracted from unsorted PBMC with a Qiagen kit on a QIAcube, processed in batches of 12 samples.

Comments on this clone: Its binding antigen is unknown. One base away there is no much larger clone; base qualities are not given.

General findings and caveats noted by the study authors: Because cell numbers in pre-ART samples were limited, unsorted PBMC were profiled instead of sorted CD4+ and CD8+ T cells. No data were available on ART adherence, viral resistance or therapy changes, limiting inferences about post-ART repertoire changes. Samples dated from about 2004 to 2018, and the ART regimens used may be less effective than current ones. CDR3 length ranges in HIV repertoires were narrower than in controls, and network structure suggested an antigen-experienced repertoire with only a slight naive shift after ART. Expanded TRB clones identified before ART initiation dominated the repertoire at all time points, although this dominance fluctuated and declined in many PLHIV after ART. Starting ART was linked to a significant rise in TRB diversity, yet even with long-term ART the diversity remained significantly lower than in transplant donor controls. Owing to limited PBMC availability, only the TCR beta chain was sequenced, without alpha chain pairing.

The immunoSEQ hsTCRB v3.0 assay was used at survey level resolution for TRB variable region sequencing. The target sequencing depth for TRB was roughly 35,000-55,000 T-cell genomes per sample. TRB libraries were pooled and sequenced on an Illumina MiSeq using a v3 150-cycle kit. On the study's bioinformatics: Repertoire analysis was run in R within a reproducible Nextflow workflow that covered QC, data transformation and analysis. LymphoSeq2, an R package for exploring AIRR-Seq data, was used to implement the custom analyses. Four samples yielding fewer than 5000 total TRB sequences were excluded, leaving approximately 200 analyzed HIV repertoires. Of the approximately 190 retained HIV repertoires, some 60 were collected before and about 130 after ART initiation. Repertoires were downsampled to 5000 TRB nucleotide sequences, with summary statistics averaged over 100 downsampling iterations. Only TRB sequences with CDR3 regions of at least seven amino acids were retained for analysis. Two measures captured diversity: a Shannon entropy-derived clonality score and the Gini coefficient. In the repertoire networks, any two of the top 5000 CDR3 amino acid sequences were connected whenever the two sequences differed by an edit distance of one. For TRB CDR3 amino acid sequences, antigen specificity groups and MHC restriction were predicted with GLIPH2. To flag known associations with CMV, EBV, HIV or tissue antigens, CDR3 amino acid sequences were compared against VDJdb and McPAS-TCR. Pre-ART, post-ART and control groups were compared with Wilcoxon signed-rank tests and Holm-Bonferroni correction. The source is immuneACCESS, and TCRdb retained only in-frame sequences with V and J called. Part of the clones is not carried over; for the studies checked, unresolved V genes explain less than half of this, and the remainder is unexplained. Clone size and V and J calls were adopted from that table, with D and trimming inferred from the DNA. The sample data list 25,000 to 30,000 clones, and about 81% of these were observed just once. The ten largest clonotypes hold 14% of the sample.

Material: unsorted PBMCs, obtained 2.9 years after starting antiretroviral therapy. This chain is built from TRBV10-3 and TRBJ2-2, with 9 middle bases fitting TRBD1. The sequence was collected from a middle-aged man with HIV. The DNA sequence is TGTGCCATCAACCCGGGACAGGGCTACGGGGAGCTGTTTTTT. The encoded protein is CAINPGQGYGELFF.